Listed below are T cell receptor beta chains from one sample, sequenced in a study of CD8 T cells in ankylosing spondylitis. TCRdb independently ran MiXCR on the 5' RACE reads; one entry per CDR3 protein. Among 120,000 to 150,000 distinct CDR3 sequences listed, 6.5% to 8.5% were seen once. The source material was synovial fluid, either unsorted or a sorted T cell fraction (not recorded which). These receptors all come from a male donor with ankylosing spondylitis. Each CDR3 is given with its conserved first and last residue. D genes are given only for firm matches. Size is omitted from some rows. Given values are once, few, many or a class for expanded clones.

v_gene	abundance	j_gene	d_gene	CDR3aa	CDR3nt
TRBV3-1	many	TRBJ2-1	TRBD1	CATSDEGARTSF	TGTGCCACCTCGGATGAGGGGGCCAGAACGTCCTTC
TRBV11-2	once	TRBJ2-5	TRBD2	CASGFELAGGRSRETQYF	TGTGCCAGCGGCTTTGAACTAGCGGGAGGGAGATCGCGAGAGACCCAGTACTTC
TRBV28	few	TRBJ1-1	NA	CASSSLEVNTEAFF	TGTGCCAGCAGTTCCCTCGAAGTGAACACTGAAGCTTTCTTT
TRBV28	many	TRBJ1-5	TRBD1	CASTPGGRNQPQHF	TGTGCCAGCACTCCAGGGGGTCGCAATCAGCCCCAGCATTTT
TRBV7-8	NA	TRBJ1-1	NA	CASSLGLKWDTEAFF	TGTGCCAGCAGCTTAGGCCTAAAGTGGGACACTGAAGCTTTCTTT
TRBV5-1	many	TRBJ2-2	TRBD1	CASRIWQGASGELFF	TGCGCCAGCAGAATATGGCAGGGGGCGAGCGGGGAGCTGTTTTTT
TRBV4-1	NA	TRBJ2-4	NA	CASSQDSFDAIQYF	TGCGCCAGCAGCCAAGACAGTTTCGATGCCATTCAGTACTTC
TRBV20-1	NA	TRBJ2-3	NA	CSANREADTQYF	TGCAGTGCAAACAGGGAGGCAGATACGCAGTATTTT
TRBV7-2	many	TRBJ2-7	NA	CASSLAGTNYEQYF	TGTGCCAGCAGCTTAGCCGGGACAAACTACGAGCAGTACTTC
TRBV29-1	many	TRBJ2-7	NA	CSGVKGGLSYEQYF	TGCAGCGGTGTGAAGGGGGGCCTCTCCTACGAGCAGTACTTC
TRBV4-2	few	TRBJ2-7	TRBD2	CASSRLAGGTAYEQYF	TGTGCCAGCAGCAGACTAGCGGGAGGGACTGCCTACGAGCAGTACTTC
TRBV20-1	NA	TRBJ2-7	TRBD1	CSARDGDRGYYEQYF	TGCAGTGCTAGAGATGGGGACAGGGGGTACTACGAGCAGTACTTC
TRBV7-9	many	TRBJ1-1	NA	CASSSPSYTEAFF	TGTGCCAGCAGCTCCCCGAGCTACACTGAAGCTTTCTTT
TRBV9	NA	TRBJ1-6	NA	CASSVGTGALHF	TGTGCCAGCAGCGTAGGTACCGGGGCCCTCCACTTT
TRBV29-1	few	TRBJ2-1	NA	CISGGGWEGEQFF	TGCATCTCAGGGGGGGGCTGGGAAGGAGAGCAGTTCTTC
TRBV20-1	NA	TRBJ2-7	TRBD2	CSARPGLSSYEQYF	TGCAGTGCTAGGCCGGGACTATCATCCTACGAGCAGTACTTC
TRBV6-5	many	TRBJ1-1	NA	CASSYSIQDGEAFF	TGTGCCAGCAGTTACTCGATTCAGGATGGGGAAGCTTTCTTT
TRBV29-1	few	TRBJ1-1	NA	CSVLRGNTEAFF	TGCAGCGTCCTCAGGGGGAACACTGAAGCTTTCTTT
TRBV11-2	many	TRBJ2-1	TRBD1	CASSTGTGAYNEQFF	TGTGCCAGCAGTACCGGGACAGGCGCCTACAATGAGCAGTTCTTC
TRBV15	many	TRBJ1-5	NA	CATSRGSYSNQPQHF	TGTGCCACCAGCAGAGGGAGTTATAGCAATCAGCCCCAGCATTTT
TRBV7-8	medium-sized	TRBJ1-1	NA	CASSSGQQNTEAFF	TGTGCCAGCAGCTCAGGACAGCAGAACACTGAAGCTTTCTTT
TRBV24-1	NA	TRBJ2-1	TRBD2	CATSDPGLAYNEQFF	TGTGCCACCAGTGATCCTGGACTAGCCTACAATGAGCAGTTCTTC
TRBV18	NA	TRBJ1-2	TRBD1	CASSPRQGADGYTF	TGTGCCAGCTCACCACGGCAGGGGGCCGATGGCTACACCTTC
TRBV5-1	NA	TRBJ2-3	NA	CASSLSPGASVDTQYF	TGCGCCAGCAGCCTCAGCCCCGGGGCGTCCGTCGATACGCAGTATTTT
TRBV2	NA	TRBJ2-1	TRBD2	CASSDWRERLYEQFF	TGTGCCAGCAGTGATTGGCGGGAGAGGTTGTATGAGCAGTTCTTC
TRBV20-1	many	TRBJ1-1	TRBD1	CSAPDRGLSGGTEAFF	TGCAGTGCCCCGGACAGGGGGCTAAGTGGGGGGACTGAAGCTTTCTTT
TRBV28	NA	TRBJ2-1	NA	CASRINNEQFF	TGTGCCAGCAGAATCAACAATGAGCAGTTCTTC